Included here is one TCR beta chain sequence, with context. V lost 0 bases and J lost 5, with 14 bases in between. CDR1 is SGHKS, CDR2 YYEKEE, per germline (reference sequence). This CDR3 has 15 amino acids. Measured with immunoSEQ multiplex PCR; TCRdb has only the in-frame clones, and not every one. The profile shows around 70,000 clones, about 90% of them singletons. These data originate in a study of T cell changes during pregnancy in multiple sclerosis. This TCR was recovered from a female donor with multiple sclerosis, enrolled in a pregnancy study. The chain links TRBV5-5 to TRBJ1-1; the D gene is possibly TRBD1 (6 bases). The starting material was peripheral blood, obtained after pregnancy. The CDR3 loop reads CASSLAAWGRTEAFF. CDR3 DNA: TGTGCCAGCAGCTTGGCGGCGTGGGGGCGAACTGAAGCTTTCTTT.